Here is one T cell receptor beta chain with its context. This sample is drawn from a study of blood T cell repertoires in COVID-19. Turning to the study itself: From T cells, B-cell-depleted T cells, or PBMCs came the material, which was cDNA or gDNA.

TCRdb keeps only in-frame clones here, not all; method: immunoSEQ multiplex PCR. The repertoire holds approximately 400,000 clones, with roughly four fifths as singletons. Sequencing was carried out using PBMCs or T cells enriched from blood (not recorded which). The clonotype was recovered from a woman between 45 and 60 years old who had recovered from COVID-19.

In nucleotides, the CDR3 is TGTGCCAGCAGGGGGACATTGACTGAAGCTTTCTTT. This encodes CASRGTLTEAFF. The chain carries TRBV2 and TRBJ1-1; possible D gene TRBD1, 6 bases. The CDR3 extends over 12 amino acids. Per germline, CDR1 SNHLY and CDR2 FYNNEI. V was trimmed by 6 bases and J by 5 bases, leaving 10 bases between them.